These 22 T cell receptor beta chains originate from one sample sequenced in a study of early T cells in non-severe SARS-CoV-2 infection. TCRdb fed the 5' RACE reads into MiXCR, producing one record per CDR3 protein. Of 25,000 to 30,000 distinct CDR3 sequences listed, roughly a tenth are singletons. The sequenced sample consisted of whole blood. The source is an adult who was a healthcare worker with PCR-confirmed SARS-CoV-2 infection or an uninfected control (not recorded which).

The chain uses TRBV6-5 and TRBJ2-7; TRBD1 agrees at 7 bases. V trimming: 6 bases; J trimming: 2 bases; junction bases outside the gene matches: 10. The CDR3 covers 15 residues. Germline V gene data show CDR1 as MNHEY and CDR2 as SVGAGI. For the CDR3, the DNA is TGTGCCAGCAGACCCTTTCCGGGACAGACCTACGAGCAGTACTTC. As protein: CASRPFPGQTYEQYF.

Worth noting for this clonotype: The junction departs from germline at one end; a sequencing error may be responsible. The chain combines TRBV12-3 or TRBV12-4 with TRBJ2-2; D is uncertain. The CDR3 is 14 amino acids. The CDR3 nucleotides read TGTGCCATCAGTCGTCTCGCGAACACCGGGGAGCTGTTTTTT. Translated, it gives CAISRLANTGELFF.

The chain is built from TRBV4-2 and TRBJ2-7, with unresolved D. In germline, CDR1 is LGHNA, CDR2 YNFKEQ. Trimming removed 0 bases at V and 2 bases at J, with 14 bases between. This CDR3 region has 16 residues. The CDR3 DNA sequence: TGTGCCAGCAGCCAAGAAGGAAATAGGATTACCTACGAGCAGTACTTC. Protein product: CASSQEGNRITYEQYF.

This clonotype was counted ten times or more. CDR3 sequence reads: CASSPSKSEGYTF. DNA of the CDR3: TGTGCCAGCAGCCCTAGTAAATCGGAAGGCTACACCTTC. This sequence joins TRBV7-9 and TRBJ1-2, with D uncertain. The length of the CDR3 is 13 residues. The germline V gene encodes CDR1 SEHNR and CDR2 FQNEAQ (reference sequence). V dropped 5 bases and J dropped 8 bases, with 15 bases sitting between them.

This clonotype was seen at least ten times. The V call is TRBV7-9, the J call TRBJ2-3; D may correspond to TRBD1 or TRBD2 (5 bases each). The CDR3 extends over 14 amino acids. The V gene lost 5 bases and the J gene lost 0 bases, with 9 bases spanning the gap. The germline V gene encodes CDR1 SEHNR and CDR2 FQNEAQ (reference sequence). The CDR3 here is CASSPRDSTDTQYF. For the CDR3, the DNA is TGTGCCAGCAGCCCACGGGACAGCACAGATACGCAGTATTTT.

This clonotype has ten or more counts. The genes are TRBV11-3 and TRBJ1-1; D is uncertain. The length of the CDR3 is 13 residues. Germline CDR1 and CDR2: SGHNT and YENEEA. V was shortened by 5 bases and J by 3 bases, with 10 bases between the two germline ends. The chain's CDR3 is CASSIWADTEAFF. DNA for the CDR3: TGTGCCAGCAGCATCTGGGCGGACACTGAAGCTTTCTTT.

The V call is TRBV29-1, the J call TRBJ2-1; 8 bases agree with TRBD2. Losses at the gene ends were 4 bases for V and 2 bases for J; bases not matched to a gene: 7. This CDR3 has 15 amino acids. Germline V gene lookup returns CDR1 SQVTM and CDR2 ANQGSEA. CDR3 residues: CSVVARGATYNEQFF. DNA of the CDR3: TGCAGCGTTGTGGCGCGGGGGGCAACCTACAATGAGCAGTTCTTC.

This clonotype has ten or more counts. This chain uses TRBV24-1 with TRBJ1-5; D gene uncertain. Deletions cut 7 bases from V and 2 bases from J, with 2 bases between. Germline CDR1 and CDR2: KGHDR and SFDVKD. The length of the CDR3 is 11 residues. The CDR3 region has the DNA TGTGCCACCAGGGGCAATCAGCCCCAGCATTTT. As protein: CATRGNQPQHF.

At least ten counts were recorded for this clonotype. The chain employs TRBV10-3 and TRBJ1-1; the D gene is possibly TRBD1 (6 bases). Germline-derived CDR1 and CDR2 are ENHRY and SYGVKD. The CDR3 loop spans 16 amino acids. The V and J ends lost 7 bases and 1 base respectively, with 19 bases between them. The CDR3 DNA follows: TGTGCCATCACCAAGGCCTTCGGGGGGGCGAACACTGAAGCTTTCTTT. Its protein is CAITKAFGGANTEAFF.

The chain has TRBV29-1 and TRBJ2-3; either TRBD1 or TRBD2 may supply D (6 bases each). V lost 6 bases and J lost 7, with 20 bases in between. Germline V gene data show CDR1 as SQVTM and CDR2 as ANQGSEA. This CDR3 has 14 residues. The CDR3, as DNA: TGCAGCGTCTGGTGGGCCGGGGGCACGAATACGCAGTATTTT. It encodes CSVWWAGGTNTQYF.

This clonotype was counted a few times. The chain joins TRBV19 to TRBJ2-5; D gene uncertain. Trimming left V 2 bases short and J 11 bases short, with 18 bases between. Per the germline V gene, CDR1 is LNHDA and CDR2 is SQIVND (reference sequence). There are 14 residues in the CDR3. CDR3 in amino acids: CASSISKENYRQYF. CDR3 bases: TGTGCCAGTAGTATAAGTAAAGAGAACTATCGTCAGTACTTC.

This clonotype is medium-sized by share. The chain carries TRBV7-3 and TRBJ1-1, with D unresolved. CDR1 and CDR2 (germline): SGHTA, FQGTGA. The CDR3 runs 16 residues. Trimming removed 4 bases at V and 0 bases at J, with 15 bases between. CDR3 sequence (DNA): TGTGCCAGCAGCTCAAAACCGGGCAGCATGAACACTGAAGCTTTCTTT. Translation gives CASSSKPGSMNTEAFF. Based on the CDR3 plus reference TRBV7-3 and TRBJ1-1, the full variable domain is GAGVSQTPSNKVTEKGKYVELRCDPISGHTALYWYRQSLGQGPEFLIYFQGTGAADDSGLPNDRFFAVRPEGSVSTLKIQRTERGDSAVYLCASSSKPGSMNTEAFFGQGTRLTVV.

This clonotype was seen ten or more times. This chain uses TRBV13 with TRBJ1-3; possibly TRBD1 for D (5 bases). The CDR3 spans 18 residues. Trimming shortened V by 1 base and J by 0 bases, and 16 bases separated the two germline ends. From germline, CDR1 is PRHDT and CDR2 FYEKMQ (reference sequence). CDR3 in DNA: TGTGCCAGCAGCTTAGTGGTACCGACAGCGTACTCTGGAAACACCATATATTTT. It codes for CASSLVVPTAYSGNTIYF.

This clonotype was picked up many times. The rearrangement uses TRBV27 and TRBJ2-7; D call uncertain. The CDR3 is 14 amino acids. Trimming took 2 bases from V and 2 from J, leaving 10 bases between them. Looked up from germline, CDR1 is MNHEY and CDR2 is SMNVEV (reference sequence). The chain's CDR3 is CASSLAVGTYEQYF. In DNA, the CDR3 is TGTGCCAGCAGTTTAGCGGTCGGAACCTACGAGCAGTACTTC.

This clonotype occurred many times. The rearrangement links TRBV12-3 or TRBV12-4 to TRBJ2-2, with D perhaps TRBD2 (5 bases). The CDR3 spans 15 residues. Trimming pared 1 base from V and 3 bases from J, leaving 9 bases between. CDR3 loop: CASSLGSGYTGELFF. CDR3 DNA sequence: TGTGCCAGCAGTTTAGGCAGCGGATACACCGGGGAGCTGTTTTTT.

This clonotype was detected many times. The genes are TRBV11-2 and TRBJ2-1; the D is unclear. Germline values: CDR1 SGHAT, CDR2 FQNNGV. The CDR3 consists of 14 residues. The germline V and J ends were trimmed by 5 bases and 9 bases, with 17 bases remaining between them. CDR3 sequence: CASSNRAPYGEQFF. As DNA, the CDR3 is TGTGCCAGCAGCAACCGGGCCCCTTACGGTGAGCAGTTCTTC.

The V and J genes are TRBV5-1 and TRBJ1-5, with TRBD1 matching 8 bases. Trimming removed 4 bases from V and 6 bases from J; junction bases left unmatched: 9. The CDR3 length is 15 residues. The germline gives CDR1 SGHRS, CDR2 YFSETQ. The CDR3 DNA sequence: TGCGCCAGCAGCGCCGGGACAGGAGGAATTCAGCCCCAGCATTTT. It translates to CASSAGTGGIQPQHF.

The genes are TRBV6-2 or TRBV6-3 and TRBJ2-2, with 9 positions matching TRBD1. Per the germline V gene, CDR1 is MNHEY and CDR2 is SVGEGT. Trimming removed 5 bases from V and 6 bases from J; junction bases left unmatched: 10. CDR3 length: 16 residues. CDR3 in amino acids: CASSTPGQGFPGELFF. The CDR3 nucleotides read TGTGCCAGCAGTACCCCGGGACAGGGATTCCCCGGGGAGCTGTTTTTT.

This clonotype was recorded many times. The chain carries TRBV4-2 and TRBJ2-5; possible D gene TRBD1, 6 bases. Germline values: CDR1 LGHNA, CDR2 YNFKEQ. This CDR3 has 15 amino acids. Trimming left V 0 bases short and J 6 bases short, with 14 bases between. CDR3 protein: CASSQDQGKGKTQYF. CDR3 bases: TGTGCCAGCAGCCAAGATCAGGGGAAAGGGAAGACCCAGTACTTC.

This clonotype was observed many times. The chain has TRBV12-3 or TRBV12-4 and TRBJ2-7, with TRBD1 as a possible D gene (6 bases). Deletions cut 2 bases from V and 4 bases from J, with 12 bases between. The CDR3 is 14 residues long. The CDR3 sequence: CASSLQGPEYEQYF. In nucleotides, the CDR3 is TGTGCCAGCAGTTTACAGGGGCCGGAATACGAGCAGTACTTC.

The chain joins TRBV5-6 to TRBJ2-7, with D maybe TRBD2 (7 bases). CDR1 is SGHDT, CDR2 YYEEEE, per germline. Trimming pared 0 bases from V and 3 bases from J, leaving 13 bases between. The CDR3 runs 15 residues. The CDR3 loop is CASSLVEGEGYEQYF. CDR3 bases: TGTGCCAGCAGCTTGGTCGAGGGGGAGGGCTACGAGCAGTACTTC. Together with reference TRBV5-6 and TRBJ2-7, the CDR3 gives the full variable domain: DAGVTQSPTHLIKTRGQQVTLRCSPKSGHDTVSWYQQALGQGPQFIFQYYEEEERQRGNFPDRFSGHQFPNYSSELNVNALLLGDSALYLCASSLVEGEGYEQYFGPGTRLTVT.

CDR3 residues: CASSSLQGRKLFF. CDR3 in DNA: TGTGCCAGCAGCTCCCTACAGGGGAGGAAACTGTTTTTT. The chain employs TRBV7-9 and TRBJ1-4, with 7 bases fitting TRBD1. CDR1 is SEHNR, CDR2 FQNEAQ, per germline (reference sequence). The CDR3 length is 13 residues. J gave up 11 bases and V 4 bases, and 7 bases lay outside the gene matches.